The sequence of this TCR beta chain was determined in a study of shared clonotypes between healthy human individuals. The wider study: A donor's plate count was three for CD4 naive and three for CD4 memory; CD8 naive had two and CD8 memory one. General study points: Measured sharing among donors was expected to vary with sequencing depth.

This CDR3 has 11 residues. Germline loops: CDR1 SGHNT, CDR2 YYREEE (reference sequence). V lost 3 bases and J lost 7, with 8 bases in between. CD4+ cells yielded CD45RA+ naive and CD45RA-negative memory subsets. Deep level was the assay's run setting. Clones were read by immunoSEQ multiplex PCR, and TCRdb kept only the in-frame ones, dropping some. Altogether almost 750,000 clones are present, about two thirds being singletons, with the ten largest covering over 1.5%. About this clone: Antigen unknown. The sample contains more than one DNA sequence encoding this CDR3.

Sequencing used memory CD4+ T cells sorted from blood. Stated subset: CD45RA-negative fraction. This clonotype was sampled from a woman aged 25-40 years in good health. The chain couples TRBV5-4 to TRBJ2-7; a weak D match, TRBD2 (5 bases). The chain's CDR3 is CASSSEGEQYF. The DNA for the CDR3 is TGTGCCAGCAGCTCCGAGGGTGAGCAGTACTTC.